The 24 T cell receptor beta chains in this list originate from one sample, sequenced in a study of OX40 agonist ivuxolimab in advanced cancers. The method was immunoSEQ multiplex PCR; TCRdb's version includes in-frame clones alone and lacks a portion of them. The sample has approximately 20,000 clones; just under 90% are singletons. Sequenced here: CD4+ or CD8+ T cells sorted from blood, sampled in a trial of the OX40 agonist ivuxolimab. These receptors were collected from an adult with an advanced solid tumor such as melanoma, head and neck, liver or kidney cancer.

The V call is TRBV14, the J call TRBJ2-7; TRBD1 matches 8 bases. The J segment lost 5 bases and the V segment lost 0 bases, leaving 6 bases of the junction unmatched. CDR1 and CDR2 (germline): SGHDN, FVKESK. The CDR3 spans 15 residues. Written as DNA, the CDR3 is TGTGCCAGCAGCCAAGAATCAGGGGGCTTGGACGAGCAGTACTTC. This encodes CASSQESGGLDEQYF.

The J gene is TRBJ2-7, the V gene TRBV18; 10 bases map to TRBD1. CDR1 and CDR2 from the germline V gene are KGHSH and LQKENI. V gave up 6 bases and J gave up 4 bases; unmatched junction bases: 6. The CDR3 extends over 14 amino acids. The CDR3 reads CASSPLGQGYEQYF. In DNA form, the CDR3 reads TGTGCCAGCTCCCCCTTGGGACAGGGGTACGAGCAGTACTTC.

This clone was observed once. CDR3 loop: CASSIVAGTGNTGELFF. CDR3 nucleotides: TGTGCCAGTAGTATAGTAGCCGGGACAGGGAACACCGGGGAGCTGTTTTTT. The J gene is TRBJ2-2, the V gene TRBV19; 8 bases fit TRBD1. This CDR3 spans 17 amino acids. The ends lost 1 base at V and 1 base at J; junction bases unmatched: 5. Germline CDR1 is LNHDA and CDR2 is SQIVND (reference sequence).

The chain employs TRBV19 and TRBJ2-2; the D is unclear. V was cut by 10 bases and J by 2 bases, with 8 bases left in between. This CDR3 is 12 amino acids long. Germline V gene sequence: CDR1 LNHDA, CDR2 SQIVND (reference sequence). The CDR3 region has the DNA TGTGCCACTTTAATAAACACCGGGGAGCTGTTTTTT. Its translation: CATLINTGELFF.

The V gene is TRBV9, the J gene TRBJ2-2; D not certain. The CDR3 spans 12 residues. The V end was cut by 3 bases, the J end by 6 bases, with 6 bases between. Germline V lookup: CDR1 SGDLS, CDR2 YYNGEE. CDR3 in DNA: TGTGCCAGCAGCGAAAATGCCGGGGAGCTGTTTTTT. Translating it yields CASSENAGELFF.

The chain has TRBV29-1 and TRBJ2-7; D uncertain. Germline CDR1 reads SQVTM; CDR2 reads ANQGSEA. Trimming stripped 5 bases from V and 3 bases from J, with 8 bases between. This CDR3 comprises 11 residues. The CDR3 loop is CSVFVGYEQYF. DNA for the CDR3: TGCAGCGTTTTTGTGGGCTACGAGCAGTACTTC.

CDR3 in amino acids: CASSSTGRPMNTEAFF. CDR3 bases: TGTGCCAGCAGCTCCACGGGACGGCCGATGAACACTGAAGCTTTCTTT. The genes are TRBV11-2 and TRBJ1-1, with D maybe TRBD1 (5 bases). The germline V gene has CDR1 SGHAT and CDR2 FQNNGV. There are 16 residues in the CDR3. Deletions cut 4 bases from V and 0 bases from J, with 15 bases between.

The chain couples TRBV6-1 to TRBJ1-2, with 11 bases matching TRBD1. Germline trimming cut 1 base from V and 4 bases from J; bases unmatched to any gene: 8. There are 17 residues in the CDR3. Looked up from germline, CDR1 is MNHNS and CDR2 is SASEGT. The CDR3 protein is CASSEENWTGGSYGYTF. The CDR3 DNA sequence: TGTGCCAGCAGTGAAGAGAACTGGACAGGGGGCTCCTATGGCTACACCTTC.

DNA for the CDR3: TGTGCCAGCAGCTTAGTTTCCAGGGGCGGTCGCAATGAGCAGTTCTTC. Translating it yields CASSLVSRGGRNEQFF. The J gene is TRBJ2-1, the V gene TRBV7-6; maybe TRBD1 (6 bases). There are 16 residues in the CDR3. V was shortened by 1 base and J by 6 bases, with 16 bases between the two germline ends. Germline CDR1 and CDR2: SGHVS and FNYEAQ.

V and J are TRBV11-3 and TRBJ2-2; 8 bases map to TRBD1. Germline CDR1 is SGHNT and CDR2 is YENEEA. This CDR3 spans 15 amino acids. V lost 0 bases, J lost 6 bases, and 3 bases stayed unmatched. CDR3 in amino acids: CASSLDRGPAGELFF. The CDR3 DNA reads TGTGCCAGCAGCTTAGACAGGGGGCCGGCCGGGGAGCTGTTTTTT.

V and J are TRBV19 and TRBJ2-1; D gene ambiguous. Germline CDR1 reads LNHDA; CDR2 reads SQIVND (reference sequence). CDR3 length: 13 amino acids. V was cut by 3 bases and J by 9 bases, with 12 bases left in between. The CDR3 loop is CASSIPRPGEQFF. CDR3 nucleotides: TGTGCCAGTAGTATCCCCCGCCCCGGTGAGCAGTTCTTC.

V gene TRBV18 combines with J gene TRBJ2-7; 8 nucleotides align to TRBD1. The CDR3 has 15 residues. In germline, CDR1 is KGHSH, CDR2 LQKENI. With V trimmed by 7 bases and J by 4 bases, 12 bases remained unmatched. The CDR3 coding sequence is TGTGCCAGCTTGAAACCGAGCAGGGGGCTGTACGAGCAGTACTTC. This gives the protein CASLKPSRGLYEQYF.

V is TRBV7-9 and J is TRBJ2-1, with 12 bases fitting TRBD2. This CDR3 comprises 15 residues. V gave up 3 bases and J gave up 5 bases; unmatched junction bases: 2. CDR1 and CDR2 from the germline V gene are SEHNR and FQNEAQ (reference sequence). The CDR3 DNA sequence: TGTGCCAGCAGCTTCGGGACTAGCGGGCACAATGAGCAGTTCTTC. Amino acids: CASSFGTSGHNEQFF.

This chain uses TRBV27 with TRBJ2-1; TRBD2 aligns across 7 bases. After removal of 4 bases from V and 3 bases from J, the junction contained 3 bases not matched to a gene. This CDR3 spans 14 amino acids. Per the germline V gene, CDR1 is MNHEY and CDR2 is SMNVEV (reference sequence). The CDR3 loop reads CASSSTGGYNEQFF. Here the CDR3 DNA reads TGTGCCAGCAGTTCAACGGGGGGCTACAATGAGCAGTTCTTC.

The CDR3 nucleotides read TGTGCCAGTAGGCGAAAGGGGGGAAGCAATCAGCCCCAGCATTTT. Protein: CASRRKGGSNQPQHF. The rearrangement links TRBV19 to TRBJ1-5, with a possible D match to TRBD1 (6 bases). The CDR3 consists of 15 residues. The germline gives CDR1 LNHDA, CDR2 SQIVND (reference sequence). The V end lost 6 bases, the J end lost 1 base, and 13 bases lay between the germline ends.

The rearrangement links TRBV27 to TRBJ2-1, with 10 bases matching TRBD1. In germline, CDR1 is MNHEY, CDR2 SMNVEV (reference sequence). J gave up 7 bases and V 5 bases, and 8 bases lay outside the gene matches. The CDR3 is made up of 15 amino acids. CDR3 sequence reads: CASSIDRGLRNEQFF. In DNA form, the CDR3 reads TGTGCCAGCAGTATCGACAGGGGGCTGAGGAATGAGCAGTTCTTC.

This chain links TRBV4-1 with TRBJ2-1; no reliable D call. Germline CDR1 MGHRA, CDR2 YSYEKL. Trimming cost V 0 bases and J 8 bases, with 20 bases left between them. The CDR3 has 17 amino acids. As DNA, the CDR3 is TGCGCCAGCAGCCAAGATTCGGGTCTTTCCACGGTGGATGAGCAGTTCTTC. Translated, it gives CASSQDSGLSTVDEQFF.

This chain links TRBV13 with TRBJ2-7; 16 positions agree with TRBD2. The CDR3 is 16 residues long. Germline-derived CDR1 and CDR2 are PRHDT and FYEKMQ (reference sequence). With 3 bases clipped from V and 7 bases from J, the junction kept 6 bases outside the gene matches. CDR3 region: CASSLGLAGGAGEQYF. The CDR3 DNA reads TGTGCCAGCAGCTTGGGACTAGCGGGGGGGGCTGGTGAGCAGTACTTC.

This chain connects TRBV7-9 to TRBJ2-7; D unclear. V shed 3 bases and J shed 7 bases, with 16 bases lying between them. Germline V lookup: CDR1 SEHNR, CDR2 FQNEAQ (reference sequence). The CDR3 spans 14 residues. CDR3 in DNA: TGTGCCAGCAGCTTGGGTACAAGATCTGGGGAGCAGTACTTC. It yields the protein CASSLGTRSGEQYF.

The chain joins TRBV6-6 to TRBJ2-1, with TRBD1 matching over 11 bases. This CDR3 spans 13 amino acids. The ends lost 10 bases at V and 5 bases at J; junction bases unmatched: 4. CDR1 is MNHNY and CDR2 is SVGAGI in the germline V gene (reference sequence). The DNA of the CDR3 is TGTGCCACCGGGACAGGGGGTAACAATGAGCAGTTCTTC. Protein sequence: CATGTGGNNEQFF.

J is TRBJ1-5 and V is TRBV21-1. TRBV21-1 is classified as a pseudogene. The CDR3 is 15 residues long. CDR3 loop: CASSRGGGEGQPQHF. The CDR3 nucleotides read TGTGCCAGCAGCAGGGGAGGGGGCGAAGGTCAGCCCCAGCATTTT.

The CDR3 reads CASSLTSGSSYNEQFF. The CDR3 nucleotides read TGTGCCAGCAGCCTGACTAGCGGGAGCTCCTACAATGAGCAGTTCTTC. V and J are TRBV5-6 and TRBJ2-1; 12 nucleotides agree with TRBD2. From germline, CDR1 is SGHDT and CDR2 YYEEEE. This CDR3 contains 16 residues. J was trimmed by 0 bases and V by 4 bases; bases with no gene match: 2. The full variable domain, in which reference TRBV5-6 and TRBJ2-1 provide the parts outside the CDR3, is DAGVTQSPTHLIKTRGQQVTLRCSPKSGHDTVSWYQQALGQGPQFIFQYYEEEERQRGNFPDRFSGHQFPNYSSELNVNALLLGDSALYLCASSLTSGSSYNEQFFGPGTRLTVL.

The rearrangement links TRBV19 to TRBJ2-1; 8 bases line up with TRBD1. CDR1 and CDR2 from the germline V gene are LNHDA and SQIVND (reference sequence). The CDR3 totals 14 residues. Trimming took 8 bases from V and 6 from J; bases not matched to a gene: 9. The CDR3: CASQFQGAVNEQFF. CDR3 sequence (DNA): TGTGCCAGTCAATTTCAGGGGGCAGTCAATGAGCAGTTCTTC.

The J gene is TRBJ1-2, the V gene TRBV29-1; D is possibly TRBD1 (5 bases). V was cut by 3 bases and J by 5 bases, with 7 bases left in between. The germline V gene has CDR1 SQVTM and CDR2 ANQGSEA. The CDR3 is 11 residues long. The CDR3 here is CSVETAYGYTF. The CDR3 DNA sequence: TGCAGCGTTGAGACAGCATATGGCTACACCTTC.